Below, one TCR beta chain is given with its context. Its antigen remains unidentified. Base-call qualities are not available, and no considerably larger clone is one nucleotide away. The record originates from a study of T cell responses to AZD1222 COVID-19 vaccine (dated by TCRdb to the early 2020s). Background for the entire study: TCR sequencing was performed for 233 trial participants, of whom 200 to 220 were given two doses of AZD1222 and approximately 25 were given two doses of MenACWY control vaccine. Trial participants were enrolled into age subgroups of 18-55, 56-69 and 70-plus years, which contained about 150, 28 and 57 TCR-sequenced participants, respectively. What the research found in general, with its limitations: No day 14 peak-response samples were available, so repertoires were characterized only after the peak T cell response. Participants were mostly white British and included more females than males, and it was suggested by the authors that clonal diversity may have been underestimated. A significant rise in spike-specific TCR breadth and depth was observed after two AZD1222 doses relative to day 0 and relative to MenACWY recipients. Conclusions about previously exposed vaccinees are limited, since just six or seven AZD1222 recipients were seropositive for SARS-CoV-2 at baseline. Reportedly, almost half of the unique spike-specific TCRs recognized epitopes lying outside the regions that are mutated in the B.1.351 and B.1.1.7 variants. Vaccine-associated CD4 TCRs spanned the whole spike protein, with dominant responses in regions 160-218 and 743-854. The 56-69-year group was small, and its depth increase did not reach significance, likely because of low power.

The CDR3 regions of human TCRbeta chains were subjected to immunosequencing. The authors' analysis ran thus. Repertoire TCRs were matched against a reference library of SARS-CoV-2-specific TCRs generated with the MIRA antigen-specificity platform. Breadth was defined as the fraction of unique TCRs that were SARS-CoV-2-associated. Depth was defined as the fraction of total T cells that were SARS-CoV-2-associated. Each spike-specific TCR was assigned to its reactive spike region and to a CD4 or CD8 class using the MIRA data. Log10-transformed breadth and depth values were compared by one-way ANOVA with Sidak's multiple comparisons tests. TCRdb stores this immuneACCESS table with in-frame sequences only. Part of the clones is absent; in the studies checked, under half of the shortfall reflects unresolved V genes, and no reason is known for the rest. That table is the source of V, J and clone size, and D and trimming were worked out from the DNA. The sample profile shows 140,000 to 150,000 clones; roughly 90% of them were found once. The top ten hold under 5.5% of the sample.

The CDR3, from cysteine to phenylalanine, totals 13 residues. Here the CDR3 DNA is all that survives: 39 bases in frame from base 1. CDR1 and CDR2, per the germline V gene (reference sequence), are SEHNR and FQNEAQ. Germline trimming: 5 bases from V, 7 bases from J; junction bases outside gene matches: 1. The time point label corresponds to: about 28 days (+/-7) after the second vaccine dose. Per the publication, the treatment or condition label means: meningococcal conjugate vaccine given as trial control. Vaccinee samples came from UK trials COV001 and COV002, including a single-blind randomized controlled phase 2/3 trial of AZD1222 (ChAdOx1 nCoV-19) in healthy adults. For TCRbeta chain sequencing, PBMC samples were collected from trial participants at day 0 and at day 28 after the second dose.

Source: peripheral blood, taken 28 days after the second dose of the MenACWY control vaccine. The chain employs TRBV7-9 and TRBJ1-5, with 11 bases in between that match TRBD1. This TCR derives from an adult who received the MenACWY meningococcal vaccine as a control. The nucleotide sequence is given as TGTGCCAGCAGCCGGACAGGGGGCCAGCCCCAGCATTTT. Its product reads: CASSRTGGQPQHF.